This entry is about one T cell receptor (beta chain). Its antigen is still unknown. Germline V gene lookup returns CDR1 MNHEY and CDR2 SVGAGI. This CDR3 spans 14 amino acids. V was clipped by 0 bases and J by 5 bases, with 8 bases between them. The data are from a study of STAT5B mutations in CD4+ large granular lymphocyte leukemia. Study-wide points: 8/27 top patient clones versus 2/35 control clones were TRBV06-family. No patients shared main leukemic clonotypes, though about 24% appeared at low frequency elsewhere.

Libraries were prepared by immunoSEQ multiplex PCR; TCRdb keeps only in-frame clonotypes and omits some of them. The sample lists around 48,000 clones; about three quarters were seen once. The TCR originated in a human donor in good health. The rearrangement links TRBV6-5 to TRBJ2-1, with a weak D call TRBD1 (5 bases). The sample comprised CD4+ T cells from blood buffy coats. CDR3 protein: CASSYSHRNNEQFF. The CDR3 region has the DNA TGTGCCAGCAGTTACTCCCACAGGAACAATGAGCAGTTCTTC.